The 18 T cell receptor beta chains below come from one sample, sequenced in a study of T-cell reconstitution after alpha-beta-depleted transplantation in children (dated by TCRdb to the mid-2010s). The method was PCR. Sequenced using an Illumina HiSeq 2500. TCR library preparation used molecular barcoding, with unique molecular identifiers applied to normalize quantification of the TCRbeta repertoire. TCRdb applied fastp at Q25 and MiXCR to the public reads, then kept only in-frame beta chains. One record per CDR3 amino acid sequence lists the most common genes and DNA. The sample table contains roughly 590,000 distinct CDR3 sequences; only one count was recorded for 16% of them. The top ten clones comprise approximately 1% of the sample. Specimen: PBMCs from the stem cell graft donor, collected from the stem cell graft. Receptor source: a human donor who donated a stem cell graft to a child with acute myeloid leukemia.

This clonotype was recorded at least ten times. The rearrangement links TRBV10-3 to TRBJ2-7; 7 bases map to TRBD1. Germline loops: CDR1 ENHRY, CDR2 SYGVKD. The CDR3 is made up of 15 amino acids. Unmatched junction bases numbered 7, after V lost 4 bases and J lost 1 base. CDR3 loop: CAISVDGTESYEQYF. The CDR3, as DNA: TGTGCCATCAGTGTGGACGGGACAGAGTCCTACGAGCAGTACTTC.

This clonotype has ten or more counts. The chain uses TRBV20-1 and TRBJ2-3; D might be TRBD2 (7 bases). This CDR3 is 16 amino acids long. Germline-derived CDR1 and CDR2 are DFQATT and SNEGSKA (reference sequence). The CDR3 bases are TGCAGCGGTCGCACCCCGGGGGGCCGTAGCACAGATACGCAGTATTTT. Translated: CSGRTPGGRSTDTQYF.

This chain links TRBV20-1 with TRBJ2-7; D perhaps matches TRBD1 (5 bases). Trimming removed 4 bases at V and 3 bases at J, with 16 bases between. The CDR3 spans 14 residues. Germline V gene lookup returns CDR1 DFQATT and CDR2 SNEGSKA (reference sequence). CDR3: CSAKTRVTVYEQYV. CDR3 in DNA: TGCAGTGCTAAAACCAGGGTAACGGTCTACGAGCAGTACGTC.

The chain couples TRBV20-1 to TRBJ1-2; no reliable D call. CDR3 length: 14 amino acids. V was shortened by 0 bases and J by 8 bases, with 16 bases between the two germline ends. Germline V gene lookup returns CDR1 DFQATT and CDR2 SNEGSKA (reference sequence). The CDR3 coding sequence is TGCAGTGCTAGAGAACGCGAACATTTCCTAGGCTACACCTTC. Amino acids: CSAREREHFLGYTF.

The chain has TRBV12-3 or TRBV12-4 and TRBJ1-2; 7 bases align to TRBD1. With V trimmed by 4 bases and J by 2 bases, 13 bases remained unmatched. This CDR3 region has 17 residues. DNA for the CDR3: TGTGCCAGCAGTTCCTCCGAAACAGGGGCGCTGAACTATGGCTACACCTTC. Amino acid sequence: CASSSSETGALNYGYTF.

This clonotype was seen a few times. V and J are TRBV7-9 and TRBJ2-3, with a weak D call TRBD1 (6 bases). Trimming pared 5 bases from V and 4 bases from J, leaving 13 bases between. From germline, CDR1 is SEHNR and CDR2 FQNEAQ (reference sequence). The CDR3 extends over 14 amino acids. CDR3 sequence reads: CASSPQGNADTQYF. For the CDR3, the DNA is TGTGCCAGCAGCCCCCAGGGGAATGCAGATACGCAGTATTTT.

This sequence joins TRBV4-1 and TRBJ2-7; 9 nucleotides line up with TRBD2. Germline CDR1 MGHRA, CDR2 YSYEKL. The J segment lost 11 bases and the V segment lost 4 bases, leaving 15 bases of the junction unmatched. The CDR3 runs 15 residues. The CDR3 is CASSPSLLAGNGEYF. The CDR3 DNA follows: TGCGCCAGCAGCCCTTCTCTGCTAGCGGGGAATGGGGAGTACTTC.

This chain connects TRBV15 to TRBJ2-7; D might be TRBD1 or TRBD2, each matching 6 bases. The CDR3 sequence is 15 residues long. Per germline, CDR1 LNHNV and CDR2 YYDKDF (reference sequence). The ends were cut back, 0 bases at V and 3 bases at J, with 12 bases in the middle. The CDR3 protein is CATSRERGANYEQYV. CDR3 in DNA: TGTGCCACCAGCAGAGAAAGGGGGGCGAACTACGAGCAGTACGTC.

As regards this clonotype: A much larger clone differs from this one at a single base, so this may be a read error. The V and J genes are TRBV10-3 and TRBJ2-7, with D unclear. Germline CDR1 is ENHRY and CDR2 is SYGVKD. The CDR3 contains 13 residues. CDR3 nucleotide sequence: TGTGCCATCAGTGAGTCCATTTCTTACGAGCGGTACTTC. It specifies CAISESISYERYF.

V is TRBV20-1 and J is TRBJ2-4; TRBD1 might be the D (5 bases). The CDR3 sequence is 17 residues long. With 5 bases removed from V and 3 bases from J, the gap between germline ends came to 23 bases. Germline V lookup: CDR1 DFQATT, CDR2 SNEGSKA (reference sequence). The CDR3 nucleotides are TGCAGTGCTTCCTTCGACAGTGGGGCGCTGTACAAAAACATTCAGTACTTC. This codes for CSASFDSGALYKNIQYF.

This clonotype has a count of ten or more. The gene calls are TRBV12-3 or TRBV12-4 and TRBJ2-7; maybe TRBD1 (6 bases). This CDR3 is built from 18 residues. V lost 1 base, J lost 5 bases, and 24 bases lay in between. DNA of the CDR3: TGTGCCAGCAGTTTAGTTCATAGGATGAGAACAGGGCTTGACGAGCAGTACTTC. Amino acid sequence: CASSLVHRMRTGLDEQYF.

This clonotype was recorded a few times. V usage is TRBV4-1 and J usage is TRBJ2-3; D not certain. The CDR3 spans 19 residues. V lost 0 bases, J lost 4 bases, and 23 bases lay in between. Germline V gene data show CDR1 as MGHRA and CDR2 as YSYEKL. CDR3 nucleotides: TGCGCCAGCAGCCAAGAAGGATCTTACGGGCTAGACATCCCAGATACGCAGTATTTT. This translates into CASSQEGSYGLDIPDTQYF.

This clonotype has a handful of counts. The chain carries TRBV7-9 and TRBJ2-5; TRBD2 matches at 9 bases. This CDR3 comprises 15 residues. Germline assignment: CDR1 SEHNR and CDR2 FQNEAQ (reference sequence). Losses at the gene ends were 5 bases for V and 2 bases for J; bases not matched to a gene: 6. The CDR3 DNA sequence: TGTGCCAGCAGCGCGGGACTAGCTTTACAAGAGACCCAGTACTTC. It codes for CASSAGLALQETQYF.

This clonotype appeared many times. CDR3 in DNA: TGTGCCACCAGCAGGGGACGGGACACTAGCGGAGGCACAGATACGCAGTATTTT. Amino acid sequence: CATSRGRDTSGGTDTQYF. This chain joins TRBV15 and TRBJ2-3; 8 positions match TRBD2. The CDR3 is 18 residues long. The junction had 12 bases not matched to a gene; V was cut back by 3 bases and J by 1 base. Germline CDR1 and CDR2: LNHNV and YYDKDF (reference sequence).

This clonotype was observed a few times. The chain is built from TRBV5-1 and TRBJ1-2; possible D gene TRBD1, 6 bases. CDR3 length: 14 residues. V lost 4 bases to trimming and J lost 2 bases, with 12 bases between them. CDR1 and CDR2 from the germline V gene are SGHRS and YFSETQ. The DNA for the CDR3 is TGCGCCAGCAGCCAGGGGTCCTCGAACTATGGCTACACCTTC. Protein: CASSQGSSNYGYTF.

In its sample, this clonotype was seen a few times. The chain employs TRBV7-9 and TRBJ1-1; no definite D call. Trimming took off 11 bases at V and 7 bases at J, with 8 bases between the two ends. Looked up from germline, CDR1 is SEHNR and CDR2 is FQNEAQ (reference sequence). This CDR3 comprises 9 residues. The CDR3, as DNA: TGTGCCGTCGGTGGTGAAGCTTTCTTT. Residues: CAVGGEAFF. Complete variable domain (other parts from reference TRBV7-9 and TRBJ1-1): DTGVSQNPRHKITKRGQNVTFRCDPISEHNRLYWYRQTLGQGPEFLTYFQNEAQLEKSRLLSDRFSAERPKGSFSTLEIQRTEQGDSAMYLCAVGGEAFFGQGTRLTVV.

DNA for the CDR3: TGTGCCAGCAGCTTAGAGTCGCGGGGGATACCCTACGAGCAGTACTTC. It specifies CASSLESRGIPYEQYF. This chain joins TRBV11-2 and TRBJ2-7; the match to TRBD2 covers 7 bases. The CDR3 runs to 16 residues. CDR1 is SGHAT, CDR2 FQNNGV, per germline. J was trimmed by 2 bases and V by 0 bases; bases with no gene match: 7.

This clonotype showed up many times. This chain connects TRBV12-3 or TRBV12-4 to TRBJ2-3; D is unclear. V lost 6 bases, J lost 8 bases, and 9 bases lay in between. There are 11 residues in the CDR3. CDR3 region: CASSPESTQYF. The CDR3, as DNA: TGTGCCAGCAGCCCGGAGAGTACGCAGTATTTT.